This T cell receptor (beta chain) was recorded in a study of cytomegalovirus exposure and HLA in healthy donors. Findings of the study overall: Later analysis demonstrated an association between a missense DCLRE1C variant and TCR beta V- and J-gene trimming. A reported reduction in N-insertions relative to the approximately 600-donor mean was seen in an Asian-associated ancestry cluster in a later analysis.

Researchers ran the PCR with 60 Vbeta and 13 Jbeta primers. Per the original methods: Among the unique TCR beta chains that a later analysis counted, 70 million to 85 million in all, 9.5 million to 12 million were shared. The protocol was immunoSEQ multiplex PCR, while the TCRdb copy is restricted to in-frame clones and leaves out a portion. V and J calls plus clone size are reproduced from that table; the DNA served to infer D and trimming. The sample yields about 25,000 clones, nearly 80% seen once. With respect to this clone: What it binds is unknown.

Between the trimmed V and J ends, which lost 2 bases and 5 bases, there was a span of 12 bases. The CDR3 is 15 amino acids. The germline gives CDR1 MNHNY, CDR2 SVGAGI (reference sequence). This receptor was taken from a male donor in good health and CMV-seronegative. This sequence joins TRBV6-6 and TRBJ2-2; possibly TRBD2 for D (6 bases). The sample taken for sequencing was PBMCs. CDR3 sequence (DNA): TGTGCCAGCAGTTACAGACAAGGAGGGACCGGGGAGCTGTTTTTT. Translation: CASSYRQGGTGELFF.